This entry lists 11 T cell receptor beta chains sequenced from one sample in a study of graft-versus-host responses after intestinal transplantation. TCRdb's table, derived via immunoSEQ multiplex PCR, lists solely in-frame clones and lacks some. The table shows about 78,000 clones, with around 87% occurring only once. These receptors' antigens are unknown. Material: unstimulated CD8+ T cells sorted from spleen or lymph node cells, obtained before transplant. These receptors were taken from a human donor who was the organ donor for an intestinal transplant.

This clone was seen only once. The chain uses TRBV20-1 and TRBJ2-7, with D possibly matching TRBD1 (6 bases). Trimming left V 6 bases short and J 6 bases short, with 12 bases between. The CDR3 spans 11 residues. Germline loops: CDR1 DFQATT, CDR2 SNEGSKA (reference sequence). Here the CDR3 reads CSAKQGGEQYF. In nucleotides, the CDR3 is TGCAGTGCCAAACAGGGCGGCGAGCAGTACTTC.

The rearrangement uses TRBV4-1 and TRBJ1-1; a possible D gene is TRBD1 (5 bases). V shed 1 base and J shed 7 bases, with 16 bases lying between them. From germline, CDR1 is MGHRA and CDR2 YSYEKL. The CDR3 is 15 residues long. The CDR3 sequence: CASSQVSGEPDEAFF. The CDR3 DNA reads as TGCGCCAGCAGCCAAGTTTCGGGGGAGCCGGATGAAGCTTTCTTT.

This clone rates as medium-sized. V is TRBV2 and J is TRBJ2-7, with D tentatively TRBD1 (5 bases). The CDR3 spans 16 residues. The V end was cut by 4 bases, the J end by 0 bases, with 16 bases between. CDR1 and CDR2 from the germline V gene are SNHLY and FYNNEI. The CDR3 protein is CASSGGFRGPSYEQYF. The CDR3 coding sequence is TGTGCCAGCAGTGGGGGTTTTAGGGGTCCCTCCTACGAGCAGTACTTC. The entire variable domain, with the rest obtained from reference TRBV2 and TRBJ2-7, is as follows: EPEVTQTPSHQVTQMGQEVILRCVPISNHLYFYWYRQILGQKVEFLVSFYNNEISEKSEIFDDQFSVERPDGSNFTLKIRSTKLEDSAMYFCASSGGFRGPSYEQYFGPGTRLTVT.

The rearrangement uses TRBV6-5 and TRBJ2-1; no definite D call. Germline CDR1 MNHEY, CDR2 SVGAGI. Trimming left V 1 base short and J 6 bases short, with 10 bases between. The CDR3 loop spans 14 amino acids. As DNA, the CDR3 is TGTGCCAGCAGTTACTTCGGAGAACGCAATGAGCAGTTCTTC. It encodes CASSYFGERNEQFF.

The chain employs TRBV7-6 and TRBJ2-7; TRBD2 matches 7 bases. In germline, CDR1 is SGHVS, CDR2 FNYEAQ. Trimming cost V 6 bases and J 5 bases; bases outside gene matches: 7. The CDR3 is 13 amino acids. The CDR3 nucleotides are TGTGCCAGCAGTTGGGGGGGAGTCGACGAGCAGTACTTC. This gives the protein CASSWGGVDEQYF.

This clone showed up just once. The CDR3 loop is CASSETDPIYQPQHF. In nucleotides, the CDR3 is TGTGCCAGCAGTGAAACGGACCCAATTTATCAGCCCCAGCATTTT. V is TRBV2 and J is TRBJ1-5, with D unresolved. Per the germline V gene, CDR1 is SNHLY and CDR2 is FYNNEI. The V and J ends lost 2 bases and 5 bases respectively, with 13 bases between them. The CDR3 sequence is 15 residues long.

V usage is TRBV6-5 and J usage is TRBJ1-5; TRBD1 is a possible D gene (5 bases). CDR3 length equals 14 residues. Germline lookup yields CDR1 MNHEY and CDR2 SVGAGI. The germline V and J ends were trimmed by 3 bases and 6 bases, with 12 bases remaining between them. The CDR3 loop reads CASSYSGSGQPQHF. DNA of the CDR3: TGTGCCAGCAGTTATTCAGGGTCCGGTCAGCCCCAGCATTTT.

The chain carries TRBV28 and TRBJ2-5; a possible D gene is TRBD2 (7 bases). The CDR3 contains 12 residues. Trimming stripped 6 bases from V and 11 bases from J, with 16 bases between. Per the germline V gene, CDR1 is MDHEN and CDR2 is SYDVKM. CDR3 sequence (DNA): TGTGCCAGCAGGGGGGGGCCCAGTGAGCAGTACTTC. Translated: CASRGGPSEQYF.

This chain connects TRBV5-1 to TRBJ2-3; D is undetermined. CDR3 length equals 13 residues. CDR1 is SGHRS, CDR2 YFSETQ, per germline. V lost 1 base and J 4 bases, leaving 7 bases between the germline ends. CDR3 coding DNA: TGCGCCAGCAGCTTGTCAGGCGCAGATACGCAGTATTTT. This codes for CASSLSGADTQYF.

This clone was counted a single time. The chain links TRBV7-6 to TRBJ1-4; tentative D call: TRBD1 (5 bases). In germline, CDR1 is SGHVS, CDR2 FNYEAQ. Deletions cut 5 bases from V and 8 bases from J, with 18 bases between. The CDR3 has 15 amino acids. Here the CDR3 reads CASSRTSIDSEKLFF. The DNA for the CDR3 is TGTGCCAGCAGCCGTACCTCCATAGACAGCGAAAAACTGTTTTTT.

The rearrangement uses TRBV15 and TRBJ2-7; TRBD2 is a possible D gene (6 bases). The CDR3 has 16 amino acids. Trimming pared 1 base from V and 1 base from J, leaving 14 bases between. In germline, CDR1 is LNHNV, CDR2 YYDKDF (reference sequence). The CDR3 loop is CATSRVPGLQSYEQYF. The CDR3 DNA reads as TGTGCCACCAGCAGAGTCCCGGGACTCCAATCCTACGAGCAGTACTTC.